These 19 T cell receptor beta chains originate from one sample sequenced in a study of shared clonotypes between healthy human individuals. Clones were sequenced by immunoSEQ multiplex PCR, and TCRdb holds only the in-frame ones, with some missing. The sample records about 2.3 million clones, under 95% being singletons. Sample: naive CD4+ T cells from PBMCs. Documented subset: CD45RA+ positively selected. The origin of the receptors is a man aged 18-30 years in good health. Some clones in this sample may be carry-over from other donors' samples.

The chain is built from TRBV28 and TRBJ2-3; the D gene is possibly TRBD2 (6 bases). Per germline, CDR1 MDHEN and CDR2 SYDVKM. CDR3 length: 16 residues. V lost 5 bases, J lost 4 bases, and 19 bases lay in between. The CDR3: CASSTPGVPSPDTQYF. The CDR3 nucleotides read TGTGCCAGCAGTACTCCGGGAGTCCCCTCCCCAGATACGCAGTATTTT.

V usage is TRBV27 and J usage is TRBJ2-3; D remains ambiguous. Trimming shortened V by 2 bases and J by 4 bases, and 7 bases separated the two germline ends. The germline V gene encodes CDR1 MNHEY and CDR2 SMNVEV (reference sequence). The CDR3 has 13 amino acids. DNA of the CDR3: TGTGCCAGCAGTTTACGGGTCGCAGATACGCAGTATTTT. Amino acid sequence: CASSLRVADTQYF.

This chain uses TRBV6-1 with TRBJ1-6; unclear D gene. Trimming stripped 1 base from V and 7 bases from J, with 11 bases between. The CDR3 has 15 residues. CDR1 is MNHNS, CDR2 SASEGT, per germline. CDR3 region: CASSEGVLGNSPLHF. The CDR3 DNA follows: TGTGCCAGCAGTGAAGGGGTACTAGGGAATTCACCCCTCCACTTT.

This chain uses TRBV4-1 with TRBJ2-7, with a weak D call TRBD1 (6 bases). Germline loops: CDR1 MGHRA, CDR2 YSYEKL. V was shortened by 4 bases and J by 5 bases, with 21 bases between the two germline ends. The CDR3 length is 16 residues. The CDR3 here is CASSRVGAGAYNEQYF. In nucleotides, the CDR3 is TGCGCCAGCAGCCGAGTCGGGGCAGGGGCTTATAACGAGCAGTACTTC.

The rearrangement links TRBV1 to TRBJ2-1; the listed D gene, TRBD2, was not tested against the DNA. TRBV1 is classified as a pseudogene. The CDR3 totals 24 residues. For the CDR3, the DNA is TGCACCAGCAGCCAAGATAGGGTACCTCGGTCGTGTGGACTAGCGGGAAGGCCTTACAATGAGCAGTTCTTC. This translates into CTSSQDRVPRSCGLAGRPYNEQFF.

This chain links TRBV5-1 with TRBJ2-1, with TRBD2 identical over 8 bases. V gave up 2 bases and J gave up 5 bases; unmatched junction bases: 6. The CDR3 is 15 residues long. The germline gives CDR1 SGHRS, CDR2 YFSETQ. This chain's CDR3 is CASSFGSSGNNEQFF. CDR3 nucleotides: TGCGCCAGCAGCTTTGGTAGTAGCGGGAACAATGAGCAGTTCTTC.

The rearrangement uses TRBV27 and TRBJ2-1, with D perhaps given as TRBD1 or TRBD2 (6 bases each). V gave up 6 bases and J gave up 12 bases, with 27 bases separating them. Germline CDR1 MNHEY, CDR2 SMNVEV (reference sequence). The CDR3 is made up of 16 amino acids. This CDR3 is CASSRRDNLLTLVQFF. The CDR3 DNA reads as TGTGCCAGCAGCCGGCGGGACAATCTCCTTACTTTGGTGCAGTTCTTC.

The chain links TRBV5-4 to TRBJ2-7; D may be TRBD1 (6 bases). Germline V gene data show CDR1 as SGHNT and CDR2 as YYREEE (reference sequence). V shed 4 bases and J shed 3 bases, with 14 bases lying between them. The CDR3 contains 14 residues. The CDR3 protein is CASSTGTPFYEQYF. The CDR3 DNA follows: TGTGCCAGCAGCACCGGGACACCATTCTACGAGCAGTACTTC.

As regards this clone: Other nucleotide sequences from this sample produce the same CDR3. This sequence joins TRBV30 and TRBJ1-2, with D unresolved. CDR1 and CDR2 (germline): GTSNPN, SVGIG (reference sequence). This CDR3 contains 12 residues. With 4 bases removed from V and 2 bases from J, the gap between germline ends came to 8 bases. CDR3 protein: CAWTAGNYGYTF. DNA for the CDR3: TGTGCCTGGACGGCGGGAAACTATGGCTACACCTTC.

The J gene is TRBJ2-2, the V gene TRBV30, with 7 bases that match TRBD2. V lost 3 bases to trimming and J lost 3 bases; unmatched junction nucleotides: 13. The V gene's germline CDR1 is GTSNPN and CDR2 SVGIG (reference sequence). This CDR3 contains 17 residues. The CDR3 DNA follows: TGTGCCTGGAGGGGGCTGGGCGGGAGTGCGGACACCGGGGAGCTGTTTTTT. Translated: CAWRGLGGSADTGELFF.

The J gene is TRBJ1-1, the V gene TRBV2; D gene ambiguous. Germline V gives CDR1 SNHLY, CDR2 FYNNEI. V lost 2 bases, J lost 0 bases, and 4 bases lay in between. This CDR3 has 13 amino acids. The CDR3 loop is CASSEFLNTEAFF. CDR3 sequence (DNA): TGTGCCAGCAGTGAATTCCTGAACACTGAAGCTTTCTTT.

CDR3 amino acids: CASSTYPDIFIAGEQYF. CDR3 nucleotides: TGTGCCAGCAGTACCTACCCCGACATTTTTATAGCGGGGGAGCAGTACTTC. This chain links TRBV27 with TRBJ2-7; 8 bases agree with TRBD2. This CDR3 has 17 residues. CDR1 is MNHEY, CDR2 SMNVEV, per germline (reference sequence). V trimming: 5 bases; J trimming: 7 bases; junction bases outside the gene matches: 19.

The table lists this clone with a few counts. The chain uses TRBV4-1 and TRBJ1-1; 7 bases agree with TRBD1. CDR3 length: 13 residues. V shed 8 bases, J shed 1 base, and the junction held 4 bases outside the gene matches. CDR1 is MGHRA and CDR2 is YSYEKL in the germline V gene. This CDR3 reads CASRGDRNTEAFF. The CDR3 DNA reads as TGCGCCAGCCGGGGGGACAGGAACACTGAAGCTTTCTTT.

This rearrangement joins TRBV12-5 to TRBJ2-1, with 7 bases that match TRBD1. Trimming took 0 bases from V and 4 from J; bases not matched to a gene: 12. The CDR3 consists of 18 residues. Germline V gene lookup returns CDR1 LGHNT and CDR2 FRNRAP. CDR3 bases: TGTGCTAGTGGTTTGGTACTTGAGGGGGCGAGAGGGTACAATGAGCAGTTCTTC. Its protein is CASGLVLEGARGYNEQFF.

The rearrangement joins TRBV2 to TRBJ1-2; the D is unclear. With 6 bases removed from V and 4 bases from J, the gap between germline ends came to 21 bases. The germline CDR1 and CDR2 sequences are SNHLY and FYNNEI. The CDR3 has 16 residues. The CDR3, as DNA: TGTGCCAGCAGCCCACTTACTCTGGGCGGAAGCTATGGCTACACCTTC. Its protein product is CASSPLTLGGSYGYTF. Using reference TRBV2 and TRBJ1-2 for the parts outside the CDR3, the full variable domain is EPEVTQTPSHQVTQMGQEVILRCVPISNHLYFYWYRQILGQKVEFLVSFYNNEISEKSEIFDDQFSVERPDGSNFTLKIRSTKLEDSAMYFCASSPLTLGGSYGYTFGSGTRLTVV.

Of note for this clone: The same CDR3 can be traced to other DNA sequences in this sample. The chain carries TRBV27 and TRBJ2-1, with 10 bases matching TRBD2. The CDR3 runs to 15 residues. The germline V gene has CDR1 MNHEY and CDR2 SMNVEV (reference sequence). Trimming removed 5 bases from V and 4 bases from J; junction bases left unmatched: 5. The CDR3 protein is CASSNSGRGYNEQFF. The DNA of the CDR3 is TGTGCCAGCAGTAACAGCGGGAGGGGGTACAATGAGCAGTTCTTC.

V and J are TRBV12-5 and TRBJ1-1, with D tentatively TRBD1 (6 bases). The CDR3 has 13 amino acids. V was trimmed by 1 base and J by 4 bases, leaving 7 bases between them. Germline assignment: CDR1 LGHNT and CDR2 FRNRAP. The CDR3 here is CASGLGRGTEAFF. CDR3 coding DNA: TGTGCTAGTGGTTTGGGCAGGGGCACTGAAGCTTTCTTT.

In the case of this clone: Other DNA sequences in the sample encode the same CDR3. This chain joins TRBV9 and TRBJ2-7; D not resolved. Germline-derived CDR1 and CDR2 are SGDLS and YYNGEE. V was pared by 1 base and J by 0 bases, with 5 bases between. This CDR3 is 13 amino acids long. DNA of the CDR3: TGTGCCAGCAGCGTATCCCCCTCCTACGAGCAGTACTTC. Residues: CASSVSPSYEQYF.

This clone was seen once. V and J are TRBV5-1 and TRBJ1-2; TRBD1 matches 7 bases. CDR3 length equals 15 residues. The ends lost 0 bases at V and 3 bases at J; junction bases unmatched: 5. Germline CDR1 and CDR2: SGHRS and YFSETQ. CDR3 DNA sequence: TGCGCCAGCAGCTTGGAAAGCAGGGGGGACTATGGCTACACCTTC. This sequence encodes CASSLESRGDYGYTF.